These 18 T cell receptor beta chains share one sample of origin, sequenced in a study of Graves' ophthalmopathy and Graves' hyperthyroidism. Amplification from RNA transcripts yielded the TCR beta CDR3 regions. First-round RT-PCR with HTBI primers preceded a second-round multiplex PCR. Via MiXCR, TCRdb re-called the multiplex PCR reads, giving one row per CDR3 protein. The table includes about 620,000 distinct CDR3 sequences, around a fifth detected once. Sequencing was performed on peripheral blood. Source of these receptors: a woman under 30 with stable Graves' hyperthyroidism. Some clones in this sample may be carry-over from other donors' samples.

This clonotype was seen only a few times. This may be a read error: a much more frequent sequence differs by one nucleotide. The V gene is TRBV7-2, the J gene TRBJ1-1; the match to TRBD1 covers 8 bases. The germline CDR1 and CDR2 sequences are SGHTA and FQGNSA. This CDR3 contains 13 residues. CDR3 region: CASSWTTGGEACF. The DNA of the CDR3 is TGTGCCAGCAGCTGGACTACAGGGGGAGAAGCTTGCTTT.

This clonotype has a count of ten or more. V usage is TRBV12-3 or TRBV12-4 and J usage is TRBJ2-5, with a tentative D call TRBD1 (5 bases). The ends were cut back, 1 base at V and 5 bases at J, with 11 bases in the middle. CDR3 length: 14 amino acids. CDR3 in DNA: TGTGCCAGCAGTTTAGGTGCCAGGGCCGAGACCCAGTACTTC. Residues: CASSLGARAETQYF.

The table lists this clonotype with a count of one. This chain connects TRBV2 to TRBJ1-2; 8 bases match TRBD1. The germline CDR1 and CDR2 sequences are SNHLY and FYNNEI. After removal of 4 bases from V and 2 bases from J, the junction contained 6 bases not matched to a gene. CDR3 length: 15 residues. The CDR3 nucleotides read TGTGCCAGCAGTGGGGCCAGGGGGCAGAACTATGGCTACACCTTC. This sequence encodes CASSGARGQNYGYTF.

This clonotype was seen a few times. CDR3 sequence: CASSQDRGRGSYEQYF. The CDR3, as DNA: TGTGCCAGCAGCCAAGATCGAGGACGGGGCTCTTACGAGCAGTACTTC. V is TRBV3-1 and J is TRBJ2-7; either TRBD1 or TRBD2 may supply D (5 bases each). The germline CDR1 and CDR2 sequences are LGHDT and YNNKEL (reference sequence). V lost 0 bases to trimming and J lost 4 bases, with 16 bases between them. The CDR3 has 16 residues.

Ten or more counts support this clonotype. The chain links TRBV28 to TRBJ1-5, with 7 bases matching TRBD1. The CDR3 covers 15 residues. Germline-derived CDR1 and CDR2 are MDHEN and SYDVKM. V shed 7 bases and J 9 bases; nucleotides not matched to a gene: 15. CDR3 nucleotide sequence: TGTGCCAGCACCGGACAGGATATGCCCCGAGGGCCCCAGCATTTT. Protein product: CASTGQDMPRGPQHF.

This clonotype has only a few counts. The rearrangement uses TRBV20-1 and TRBJ2-5; D possibly corresponds to TRBD2 (5 bases). The CDR3 is 13 amino acids. Trimming left V 3 bases short and J 2 bases short, with 10 bases between. Germline-derived CDR1 and CDR2 are DFQATT and SNEGSKA (reference sequence). As DNA, the CDR3 is TGCAGTGCTAGCAGGACTCTTCAAGAGACCCAGTACTTC. It codes for CSASRTLQETQYF.

The J gene is TRBJ1-2, the V gene TRBV4-1; no firm D call. Trimming left V 1 base short and J 4 bases short, with 19 bases between. This CDR3 comprises 17 residues. Germline CDR1 MGHRA, CDR2 YSYEKL. CDR3 in DNA: TGCGCCAGCAGCCAAGGAGGCGGGCAGTCGGGTCCCTATGGCTACACCTTC. Residues: CASSQGGGQSGPYGYTF.

Points on this clonotype: This sequence may be a read error, since a much larger clone differs from it by one base. This likely comes from a read error, as the CDR3 has no conserved phenylalanine or tryptophan at its end. The gene calls are TRBV6-1 and TRBJ1-1, with D unresolved. The ends were cut back, 6 bases at V and 7 bases at J, with 12 bases in the middle. Germline V gives CDR1 MNHNS, CDR2 SASEGT. This CDR3 region has 12 residues. CDR3 sequence: CASRGAGYEAFL. The CDR3, as DNA: TGTGCCAGCAGGGGCGCGGGCTATGAAGCTTTCTTG.

This clonotype was detected a few times. A read error may be the cause here, since a much bigger clone is one base away. The chain couples TRBV5-1 to TRBJ1-1, with 9 bases fitting TRBD1. The CDR3 is made up of 17 amino acids. CDR1 SGHRS and CDR2 YFSETQ come from the germline V gene. Here the CDR3 reads CASSLTPGQGGATEACF. CDR3 in DNA: TGCGCCAGCAGCTTGACCCCGGGACAGGGAGGTGCCACTGAAGCTTGCTTT.

At least ten counts were recorded for this clonotype. The V call is TRBV11-2, the J call TRBJ2-5, with 9 nucleotides matching TRBD2. The length of the CDR3 is 15 residues. Unmatched junction bases numbered 5, after V lost 3 bases and J lost 3 bases. The germline CDR1 and CDR2 sequences are SGHAT and FQNNGV. In DNA form, the CDR3 reads TGTGCCAGCAGCTTGGTCGGGACTAGCAAAGAGACCCAGTACTTC. It is translated as CASSLVGTSKETQYF.

V is TRBV4-1 and J is TRBJ1-2; D ambiguous. Germline CDR1 and CDR2: MGHRA and YSYEKL. Trimming left V 0 bases short and J 6 bases short, with 2 bases between. CDR3 size: 11 residues. The CDR3 is CASSQENGYTF. As DNA, the CDR3 is TGCGCCAGCAGCCAAGAAAATGGCTACACCTTC.

Only one count was recorded for this clonotype. This rearrangement joins TRBV30 to TRBJ1-5; the D is unclear. The V end was cut by 0 bases, the J end by 6 bases, with 6 bases between. The CDR3 covers 12 residues. Germline CDR1 GTSNPN, CDR2 SVGIG (reference sequence). The CDR3 here is CAWSVASQPQHF. CDR3 coding DNA: TGTGCCTGGAGTGTCGCGAGTCAGCCCCAGCATTTT.

V gene TRBV28 combines with J gene TRBJ1-1; a possible D gene is TRBD1 (5 bases). The CDR3 is made up of 13 amino acids. V was pared by 6 bases and J by 6 bases, with 14 bases between. CDR1 is MDHEN and CDR2 is SYDVKM in the germline V gene. The CDR3 nucleotides are TGTGCCAGCAGCTCCCTAGGGGCCCCTGAAGCTTTCTTT. It translates to CASSSLGAPEAFF. Filled out from reference TRBV28 and TRBJ1-1, the complete variable domain reads DVKVTQSSRYLVKRTGEKVFLECVQDMDHENMFWYRQDPGLGLRLIYFSYDVKMKEKGDIPEGYSVSREKKERFSLILESASTNQTSMYLCASSSLGAPEAFFGQGTRLTVV.

The chain employs TRBV28 and TRBJ2-7; 7 bases align to TRBD1. Looked up from germline, CDR1 is MDHEN and CDR2 is SYDVKM. V lost 4 bases, J lost 3 bases, and 9 bases stayed unmatched. The CDR3 runs to 15 residues. The CDR3 here is CASSSFGTANYEQYF. The CDR3 DNA follows: TGTGCCAGCAGTTCATTCGGGACAGCAAACTACGAGCAGTACTTC.

In its sample, this clonotype was seen many times. The rearrangement uses TRBV12-3 or TRBV12-4 and TRBJ1-3; D ambiguous. V lost 6 bases, J lost 0 bases, and 21 bases lay in between. This CDR3 has 18 residues. CDR3 nucleotides: TGTGCCAGCAGACGAGACAAGTTTCTTCCCCTCTCTGGAAACACCATATATTTT. This translates into CASRRDKFLPLSGNTIYF.

The genes are TRBV6-1 and TRBJ2-5, with D possibly matching TRBD1 (6 bases). Germline CDR1 reads MNHNS; CDR2 reads SASEGT. The CDR3 runs 15 residues. V was cut by 7 bases and J by 4 bases, with 19 bases left in between. The CDR3, as DNA: TGTGCCAGCATTCCCGGGACACAGGATGTAGAGACCCAGTACTTC. It is translated as CASIPGTQDVETQYF.

This clonotype was recorded many times. This chain joins TRBV6-5 and TRBJ1-2; possibly TRBD1 for D (5 bases). Germline V lookup: CDR1 MNHEY, CDR2 SVGAGI. The ends were cut back, 6 bases at V and 7 bases at J, with 18 bases in the middle. The CDR3 is 14 residues long. CDR3: CASRPFGTLSGYTF. In DNA, the CDR3 is TGTGCCAGCAGACCTTTTGGGACTCTAAGTGGCTACACCTTC.

This clonotype was observed at least ten times. The chain uses TRBV19 and TRBJ2-7, with 7 bases aligning to TRBD1. The trim removed 5 bases at V and 5 bases at J, leaving 12 bases unmatched. CDR1 LNHDA and CDR2 SQIVND come from the germline V gene (reference sequence). The CDR3 loop spans 15 amino acids. CDR3 DNA: TGTGCCAGTAGTGGACGGACAGGTTCAGTGGACGAGCAGTACTTC. Residues: CASSGRTGSVDEQYF.